This is a list of T cell receptor beta chains from one sample in a study of cytomegalovirus exposure and HLA in healthy donors. Profiling relied on immunoSEQ multiplex PCR, and the TCRdb table lists in-frame clones only, not all of them. In the table there are about 110,000 clones, about 85% of which are singletons. The material sequenced was PBMCs. The receptors here all came from a woman under 30 in good health and CMV-seronegative. CDR3s include the opening cysteine and the closing phenylalanine or tryptophan. The D gene is left open where the match is weak. The listing skips clone size in some rows; elsewhere it reads once, few, many or a size class.

v_gene: TRBV6-5
abundance: NA
j_gene: TRBJ1-6
d_gene: NA
CDR3aa: CASSYKGAYDSPLHF
CDR3nt: TGTGCCAGCAGTTACAAAGGGGCCTATGATTCACCCCTCCACTTT

v_gene: TRBV5-6
abundance: NA
j_gene: TRBJ2-6
d_gene: NA
CDR3aa: CASSLGGWGANVLTF
CDR3nt: TGTGCCAGCAGCTTGGGAGGGTGGGGGGCCAACGTCCTGACTTTC

v_gene: TRBV5-1
abundance: NA
j_gene: TRBJ1-1
d_gene: TRBD1
CDR3aa: CASSLGAGTDEAFF
CDR3nt: TGCGCCAGCAGCTTGGGTGCCGGGACAGACGAAGCTTTCTTT

v_gene: TRBV19
abundance: once
j_gene: TRBJ1-3
d_gene: NA
CDR3aa: CASSQQGANTIYF
CDR3nt: TGTGCCAGTAGTCAACAGGGAGCAAACACCATATATTTT

v_gene: TRBV5-3
abundance: NA
j_gene: TRBJ2-7
d_gene: NA
CDR3aa: CARSFGVGPYEQYF
CDR3nt: TGTGCCAGAAGCTTCGGGGTAGGGCCCTACGAGCAGTACTTC

v_gene: TRBV7-9
abundance: NA
j_gene: TRBJ2-1
d_gene: NA
CDR3aa: CASTSLGWGDNEQFF
CDR3nt: TGTGCCAGCACCTCCCTAGGGTGGGGAGACAATGAGCAGTTCTTC

v_gene: TRBV5-1
abundance: NA
j_gene: TRBJ2-3
d_gene: TRBD1
CDR3aa: CASSLDSMGTGGKDTQYF
CDR3nt: TGCGCCAGCAGCTTGGACAGTATGGGGACAGGGGGCAAAGATACGCAGTATTTT

v_gene: TRBV27
abundance: NA
j_gene: TRBJ1-5
d_gene: NA
CDR3aa: CASNPIWARNNQPQHF
CDR3nt: TGTGCCAGCAATCCTATATGGGCCAGAAACAATCAGCCCCAGCATTTT

v_gene: TRBV20-1
abundance: NA
j_gene: TRBJ2-1
d_gene: NA
CDR3aa: CSASLLLGEFF
CDR3nt: TGCAGTGCTAGCCTTCTCCTCGGGGAGTTCTTC

v_gene: TRBV14
abundance: NA
j_gene: TRBJ1-1
d_gene: TRBD1
CDR3aa: CASSQIGTGNTEAFF
CDR3nt: TGTGCCAGCAGCCAAATAGGGACAGGGAACACTGAAGCTTTCTTT

v_gene: TRBV6-5
abundance: NA
j_gene: TRBJ1-2
d_gene: TRBD1
CDR3aa: CASSYLGTGYGYTF
CDR3nt: TGTGCCAGCAGTTACCTCGGGACAGGATATGGCTACACCTTC

v_gene: TRBV6-6
abundance: once
j_gene: TRBJ1-1
d_gene: NA
CDR3aa: CASSGGPGEAFF
CDR3nt: TGTGCCAGCAGTGGGGGCCCAGGAGAAGCTTTCTTT

v_gene: TRBV7-2
abundance: NA
j_gene: TRBJ1-2
d_gene: TRBD1
CDR3aa: CASSPRGQLGYTF
CDR3nt: TGTGCCAGCAGCCCTAGGGGGCAGCTTGGCTACACCTTC

v_gene: TRBV6-1
abundance: once
j_gene: TRBJ2-3
d_gene: TRBD2
CDR3aa: CASSEGPGGVGTDTQYF
CDR3nt: TGTGCCAGCAGTGAAGGGCCGGGGGGGGTTGGCACAGATACGCAGTATTTT

v_gene: TRBV5-1
abundance: NA
j_gene: TRBJ2-2
d_gene: NA
CDR3aa: CASSLAQGSTGELFF
CDR3nt: TGCGCCAGCAGCTTGGCCCAGGGGAGCACCGGGGAGCTGTTTTTT

v_gene: TRBV18
abundance: NA
j_gene: TRBJ1-1
d_gene: NA
CDR3aa: CASSPFAEAFF
CDR3nt: TGTGCCAGCTCACCTTTCGCTGAAGCTTTCTTT

v_gene: TRBV13
abundance: NA
j_gene: TRBJ1-1
d_gene: NA
CDR3aa: CASSFRPGNTEAFF
CDR3nt: TGTGCCAGCAGCTTTCGCCCGGGGAACACTGAAGCTTTCTTT

v_gene: TRBV5-1
abundance: NA
j_gene: TRBJ2-1
d_gene: TRBD1
CDR3aa: CASSLINRDRGKDEQFF
CDR3nt: TGCGCCAGCAGCTTAATAAACCGGGACAGGGGTAAGGATGAGCAGTTCTTC

v_gene: TRBV4-2
abundance: NA
j_gene: TRBJ2-7
d_gene: TRBD1
CDR3aa: CASSQSRDRDDYEQYF
CDR3nt: TGTGCCAGCAGCCAGAGCCGGGACAGGGATGACTACGAGCAGTACTTC

v_gene: TRBV14
abundance: NA
j_gene: TRBJ2-5
d_gene: TRBD1
CDR3aa: CASSVQGFETQYF
CDR3nt: TGTGCCAGCAGCGTACAGGGGTTTGAGACCCAGTACTTC

v_gene: TRBV30
abundance: NA
j_gene: TRBJ1-2
d_gene: TRBD1
CDR3aa: CAWRRQGLTLEGYTF
CDR3nt: TGTGCCTGGAGAAGACAGGGATTGACGCTGGAAGGCTACACCTTC

v_gene: TRBV11-2
abundance: NA
j_gene: TRBJ1-6
d_gene: NA
CDR3aa: CASNILDRDNSPLHF
CDR3nt: TGTGCCAGCAACATCTTGGACAGAGACAATTCACCCCTCCACTTT

v_gene: TRBV6-6
abundance: NA
j_gene: TRBJ1-1
d_gene: NA
CDR3aa: CASSYGGSRNTEAFF
CDR3nt: TGTGCCAGCAGTTACGGGGGCTCTAGAAACACTGAAGCTTTCTTT

v_gene: TRBV28
abundance: NA
j_gene: TRBJ1-5
d_gene: TRBD1
CDR3aa: CATSQQGAISNQPQHF
CDR3nt: TGTGCCACCAGTCAACAGGGGGCGATTAGCAATCAGCCCCAGCATTTT

v_gene: TRBV4-1
abundance: NA
j_gene: TRBJ1-2
d_gene: NA
CDR3aa: CASSQDRNYGYTF
CDR3nt: TGCGCCAGCAGCCAAGACAGAAACTATGGCTACACCTTC

v_gene: TRBV27
abundance: NA
j_gene: TRBJ2-5
d_gene: TRBD2
CDR3aa: CASSELSGEGETQYF
CDR3nt: TGTGCCAGCAGCGAACTTAGCGGGGAGGGCGAGACCCAGTACTTC

v_gene: TRBV7-2
abundance: NA
j_gene: TRBJ2-1
d_gene: NA
CDR3aa: CASSLWPGPRADEQFF
CDR3nt: TGTGCCAGCAGCCTCTGGCCGGGTCCGAGGGCGGATGAGCAGTTCTTC

v_gene: TRBV28
abundance: NA
j_gene: TRBJ2-7
d_gene: TRBD1
CDR3aa: CASSSLGAQGGLTVYEQYF
CDR3nt: TGTGCCAGCAGTTCCTTAGGGGCCCAAGGGGGCCTTACAGTCTACGAGCAGTACTTC

v_gene: TRBV27
abundance: NA
j_gene: TRBJ2-7
d_gene: TRBD1
CDR3aa: CASSPGTGQPLMYF
CDR3nt: TGTGCCAGCAGCCCCGGGACAGGGCAACCGTTAATGTACTTC

v_gene: TRBV27
abundance: NA
j_gene: TRBJ2-1
d_gene: NA
CDR3aa: CASSFQGSSYNEQFF
CDR3nt: TGTGCCAGCAGTTTTCAGGGAAGCTCCTACAATGAGCAGTTCTTC

v_gene: TRBV2
abundance: NA
j_gene: TRBJ1-1
d_gene: TRBD1
CDR3aa: CASSEPDRVGAEAFF
CDR3nt: TGTGCCAGCAGTGAACCAGACAGGGTAGGCGCTGAAGCTTTCTTT

v_gene: TRBV25-1
abundance: NA
j_gene: TRBJ2-2
d_gene: TRBD1
CDR3aa: CASSGGQRPGELFF
CDR3nt: TGTGCCAGCAGTGGGGGACAGCGACCCGGGGAGCTGTTTTTT

v_gene: TRBV18
abundance: NA
j_gene: TRBJ1-2
d_gene: TRBD1
CDR3aa: CASSPQGADSGYTF
CDR3nt: TGTGCCAGCTCACCACAGGGGGCGGACTCGGGCTACACCTTC

v_gene: TRBV2
abundance: NA
j_gene: TRBJ1-2
d_gene: NA
CDR3aa: CASSEARQLNYGYTF
CDR3nt: TGTGCCAGCAGTGAAGCGCGGCAGCTTAACTATGGCTACACCTTC

v_gene: TRBV9
abundance: NA
j_gene: TRBJ1-4
d_gene: NA
CDR3aa: CASSPGINEKLFF
CDR3nt: TGTGCCAGCAGCCCCGGGATAAATGAAAAACTGTTTTTT

v_gene: TRBV10-3
abundance: once
j_gene: TRBJ1-2
d_gene: TRBD1
CDR3aa: CAISEVPRPGGGYTF
CDR3nt: TGTGCCATCAGTGAAGTTCCAAGGCCAGGGGGCGGCTACACCTTC

v_gene: TRBV19
abundance: few
j_gene: TRBJ1-6
d_gene: TRBD1
CDR3aa: CASSRTGGNNSPLHF
CDR3nt: TGTGCCAGTAGTAGGACAGGGGGCAATAATTCACCCCTCCACTTT

v_gene: TRBV28
abundance: NA
j_gene: TRBJ2-7
d_gene: TRBD2
CDR3aa: CASSLLGGVASYEQYF
CDR3nt: TGTGCCAGCAGTTTATTGGGGGGGGTCGCCTCCTACGAGCAGTACTTC

v_gene: TRBV27
abundance: NA
j_gene: TRBJ2-2
d_gene: NA
CDR3aa: CASSLSGPTELFF
CDR3nt: TGTGCCAGCAGTTTATCGGGGCCAACCGAGCTGTTTTTT

v_gene: TRBV4-1
abundance: NA
j_gene: TRBJ1-2
d_gene: NA
CDR3aa: CASSQDSYGYTF
CDR3nt: TGCGCCAGCAGCCAAGATAGCTATGGCTACACCTTC

v_gene: TRBV7-9
abundance: NA
j_gene: TRBJ1-1
d_gene: NA
CDR3aa: CASSDSFSRAFF
CDR3nt: TGTGCCAGCAGCGATAGTTTTTCCCGGGCTTTCTTT